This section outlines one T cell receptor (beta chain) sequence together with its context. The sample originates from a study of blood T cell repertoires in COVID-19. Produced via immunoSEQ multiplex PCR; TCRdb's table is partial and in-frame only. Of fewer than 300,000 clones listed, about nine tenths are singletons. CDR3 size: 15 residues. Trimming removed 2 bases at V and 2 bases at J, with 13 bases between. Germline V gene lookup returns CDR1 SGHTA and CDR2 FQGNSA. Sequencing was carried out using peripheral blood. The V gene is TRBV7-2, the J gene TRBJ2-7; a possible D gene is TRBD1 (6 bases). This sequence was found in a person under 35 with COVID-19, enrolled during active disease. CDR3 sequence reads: CASSLKAGETYEQYF. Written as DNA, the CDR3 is TGTGCCAGCAGCTTAAAGGCAGGGGAAACCTACGAGCAGTACTTC. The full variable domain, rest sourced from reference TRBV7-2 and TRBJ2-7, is GAGVSQSPSNKVTEKGKDVELRCDPISGHTALYWYRQSLGQGLEFLIYFQGNSAPDKSGLPSDRFSAERTGGSVSTLTIQRTQQEDSAVYLCASSLKAGETYEQYFGPGTRLTVT.